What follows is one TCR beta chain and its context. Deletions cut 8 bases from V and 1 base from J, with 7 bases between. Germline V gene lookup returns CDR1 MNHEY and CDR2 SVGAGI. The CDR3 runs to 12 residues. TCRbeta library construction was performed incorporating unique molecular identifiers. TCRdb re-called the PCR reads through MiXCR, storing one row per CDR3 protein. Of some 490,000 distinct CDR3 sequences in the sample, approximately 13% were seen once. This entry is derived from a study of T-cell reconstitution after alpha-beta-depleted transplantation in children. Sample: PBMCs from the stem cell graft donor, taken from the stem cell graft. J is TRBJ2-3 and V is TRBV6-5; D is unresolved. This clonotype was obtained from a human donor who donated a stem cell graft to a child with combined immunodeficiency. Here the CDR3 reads CASGVGTDTQYF. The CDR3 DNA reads TGTGCCAGCGGAGTGGGCACAGATACGCAGTATTTT.